Listed here are 9 T cell receptor beta chains from one sample, sequenced in a study of blood T cell repertoires in COVID-19. Using immunoSEQ multiplex PCR, the repertoire was profiled, and TCRdb retains in-frame clones only, with some absent. This table has some 88,000 clones, over 75% appearing once. The sequencing input was peripheral blood. These receptor sequences come from a man aged 55 to 70 with acute or convalescent COVID-19.

The chain is built from TRBV7-3 and TRBJ2-2; 7 bases align to TRBD1. V lost 6 bases, J lost 2 bases, and 6 bases stayed unmatched. CDR3 length equals 15 residues. The germline gives CDR1 SGHTA, CDR2 FQGTGA. The CDR3 DNA follows: TGTGCCAGCAGTATCGGACAGGCTAACACCGGGGAGCTGTTTTTT. As protein: CASSIGQANTGELFF.

V and J are TRBV5-1 and TRBJ2-6, with a tentative D call TRBD1 (7 bases). This CDR3 region has 15 residues. The V end was cut by 4 bases, the J end by 5 bases, with 13 bases between. The V gene's germline CDR1 is SGHRS and CDR2 YFSETQ. The CDR3 reads CASSLAGGRANVLTF. The CDR3 coding sequence is TGCGCCAGCAGCCTAGCAGGGGGGAGGGCCAACGTCCTGACTTTC.

V usage is TRBV7-2 and J usage is TRBJ2-3, with 7 bases lining up with TRBD2. Germline V gene lookup returns CDR1 SGHTA and CDR2 FQGNSA. V trimming: 1 base; J trimming: 1 base; junction bases outside the gene matches: 2. The CDR3 is 15 amino acids. The CDR3 spells CASSLVRGGTDTQYF. CDR3 nucleotides: TGTGCCAGCAGCTTAGTTCGGGGGGGCACAGATACGCAGTATTTT.

The V and J genes are TRBV19 and TRBJ1-5; D call uncertain. V lost 5 bases to trimming and J lost 5 bases, with 13 bases between them. This CDR3 is built from 14 residues. Germline CDR1 and CDR2: LNHDA and SQIVND (reference sequence). The CDR3 DNA sequence: TGTGCCAGTAGTCTGACAACTGCTTATCAGCCCCAGCATTTT. Protein: CASSLTTAYQPQHF.

The V call is TRBV5-5, the J call TRBJ2-7, with a tentative D call TRBD2 (6 bases). Germline CDR1 SGHKS, CDR2 YYEKEE (reference sequence). The CDR3 is made up of 14 amino acids. V shed 0 bases and J shed 4 bases, with 11 bases lying between them. The CDR3: CASSLGGRYYEQYF. The CDR3 DNA follows: TGTGCCAGCAGCTTGGGGGGGAGGTATTACGAGCAGTACTTC.

This clone was seen just once. V usage is TRBV18 and J usage is TRBJ1-4, with 9 nucleotides matching TRBD1. Germline assignment: CDR1 KGHSH and CDR2 LQKENI. CDR3 length: 16 amino acids. The V gene end was trimmed by 4 bases and the J gene end by 7 bases; junction bases not matched to a gene: 10. CDR3 in amino acids: CASSRTPGQGGEKLFF. The CDR3 coding sequence is TGTGCCAGCTCACGAACCCCGGGACAGGGTGGTGAAAAACTGTTTTTT.

The chain recombines TRBV6-2 or TRBV6-3 with TRBJ2-7; 10 nucleotides line up with TRBD2. Germline V gene lookup returns CDR1 MNHEY and CDR2 SVGEGT. V lost 6 bases to trimming and J lost 0 bases; unmatched junction nucleotides: 8. This CDR3 has 16 residues. CDR3 in amino acids: CASSSWTSGSSYEQYF. CDR3 in DNA: TGTGCCAGCAGCTCCTGGACTAGCGGATCCTCCTACGAGCAGTACTTC.

The chain employs TRBV11-2 and TRBJ2-3; D possibly corresponds to TRBD2 (6 bases). From germline, CDR1 is SGHAT and CDR2 FQNNGV. V lost 6 bases, J lost 6 bases, and 16 bases lay in between. The CDR3 is 14 amino acids. CDR3 sequence reads: CASSHGLASDTQYF. DNA of the CDR3: TGTGCCAGCAGTCATGGGCTAGCGAGTGATACGCAGTATTTT.

The V call is TRBV19, the J call TRBJ2-1, with TRBD2 matching 11 bases. With 3 bases clipped from V and 0 bases from J, the junction kept 10 bases outside the gene matches. The CDR3 loop spans 19 amino acids. From germline, CDR1 is LNHDA and CDR2 SQIVND (reference sequence). The CDR3: CASSIGASGGQSSYNEQFF. The CDR3 DNA sequence: TGTGCCAGTAGTATTGGGGCTAGCGGGGGGCAGAGCTCCTACAATGAGCAGTTCTTC.